This TCR beta chain was profiled in a study of T cell responses to AZD1222 COVID-19 vaccine. Study outcomes and limitations: Clonal diversity was possibly underestimated; the donors were predominantly white British and more often female.

The CDR3 is 16 residues long. The V gene's germline CDR1 is MNHNS and CDR2 SASEGT. The ends were cut back, 0 bases at V and 4 bases at J, with 15 bases in the middle. On this clone itself: Its antigen is undetermined.

The assay was immunoSEQ multiplex PCR, and TCRdb's table has in-frame clones only and misses some. Of 70,000 or so clones listed, around four fifths were seen once; the top ten hold 20% to 30%. The specimen was peripheral blood, collected 28 days after the second AZD1222 dose. This sequence joins TRBV6-1 and TRBJ1-2, with TRBD1 as a possible D gene (5 bases). The TCR originated in an adult who received the AZD1222 COVID-19 vaccine. The CDR3 loop reads CASSEAGTYPLYGYTF. Written as DNA, the CDR3 is TGTGCCAGCAGTGAAGCGGGGACCTACCCCCTCTATGGCTACACCTTC.